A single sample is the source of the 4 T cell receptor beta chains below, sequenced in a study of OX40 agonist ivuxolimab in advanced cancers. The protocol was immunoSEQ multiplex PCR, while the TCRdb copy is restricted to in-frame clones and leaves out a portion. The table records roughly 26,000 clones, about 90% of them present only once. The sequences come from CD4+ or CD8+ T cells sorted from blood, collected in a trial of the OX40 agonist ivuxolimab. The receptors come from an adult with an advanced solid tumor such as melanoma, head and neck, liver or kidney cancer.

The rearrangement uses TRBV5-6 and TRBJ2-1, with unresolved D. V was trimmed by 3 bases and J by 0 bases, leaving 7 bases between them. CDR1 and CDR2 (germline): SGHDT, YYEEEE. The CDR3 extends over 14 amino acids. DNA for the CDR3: TGTGCCAGCAGCTCGGAGAGCTCCTACAATGAGCAGTTCTTC. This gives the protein CASSSESSYNEQFF.

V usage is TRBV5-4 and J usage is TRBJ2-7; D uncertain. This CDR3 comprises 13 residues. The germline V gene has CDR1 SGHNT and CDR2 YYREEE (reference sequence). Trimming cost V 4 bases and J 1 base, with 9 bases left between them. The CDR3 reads CASSEDVSYEQYF. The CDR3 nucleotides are TGTGCCAGCAGCGAGGACGTATCCTACGAGCAGTACTTC.

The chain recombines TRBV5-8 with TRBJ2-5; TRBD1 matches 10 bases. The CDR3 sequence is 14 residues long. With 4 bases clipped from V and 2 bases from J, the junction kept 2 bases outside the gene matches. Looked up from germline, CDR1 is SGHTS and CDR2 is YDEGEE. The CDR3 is CASSEGQGQETQYF. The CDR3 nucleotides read TGTGCCAGCAGCGAGGGACAGGGGCAAGAGACCCAGTACTTC.

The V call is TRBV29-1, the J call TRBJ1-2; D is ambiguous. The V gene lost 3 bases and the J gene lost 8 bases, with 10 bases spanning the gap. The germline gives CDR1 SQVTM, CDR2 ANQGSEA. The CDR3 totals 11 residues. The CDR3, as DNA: TGCAGCGTTGATCTGGATCAAGGCTACACCTTC. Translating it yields CSVDLDQGYTF.